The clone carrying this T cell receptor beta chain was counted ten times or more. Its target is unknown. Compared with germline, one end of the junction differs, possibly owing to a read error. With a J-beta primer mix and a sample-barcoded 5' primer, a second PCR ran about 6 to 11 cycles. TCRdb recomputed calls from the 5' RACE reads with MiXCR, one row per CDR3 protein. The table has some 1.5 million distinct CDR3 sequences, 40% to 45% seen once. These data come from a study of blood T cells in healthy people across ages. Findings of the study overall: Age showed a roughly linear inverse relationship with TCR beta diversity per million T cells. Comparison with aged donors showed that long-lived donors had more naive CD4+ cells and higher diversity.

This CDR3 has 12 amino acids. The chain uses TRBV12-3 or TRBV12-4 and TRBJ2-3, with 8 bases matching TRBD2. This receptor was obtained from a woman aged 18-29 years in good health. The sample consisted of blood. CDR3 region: CASSRGGDTQYF. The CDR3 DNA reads TGCGCCAGCAGCCGGGGGGGAGATACGCAGTATTTT.